This T cell receptor beta chain was captured in a study of cytomegalovirus exposure and HLA in healthy donors. Findings of the study overall: In an earlier analysis, in under 700 donors, most V segments appeared productive either ~87% or ~30% of the time. Evidence from a later analysis indicated that most CMV-associated TCR beta chains looked HLA-restricted. Accurate HLA-A and HLA-B prediction from TCR beta sequences was reported for most subjects.

PCR employed 60 Vbeta and 13 Jbeta primers. Using immunoSEQ multiplex PCR, the repertoire was profiled, and TCRdb retains in-frame clones only, with some absent. The sample gives some 150,000 clones, around four fifths of which show up once; around 1.3% is in the top ten. CDR3 length: 14 amino acids. Germline V gene data show CDR1 as MNHNS and CDR2 as SASEGT. Note on this clone: Its antigen remains unknown. One junction end disagrees with the germline gene, perhaps due to a read error.

Sequenced material: PBMCs. The chain joins TRBV6-1 to TRBJ1-3; unclear D gene. This receptor was taken from a woman aged 40 to 50 in good health and CMV-seronegative. The DNA for the CDR3 is TGTGCCAGCACAGAGGGTACACTGGGAAGCACCATATATTTT. Protein sequence: CASTEGTLGSTIYF.